Listed below are T cell receptor beta chains from one sample, sequenced in a study of blood T cells in healthy people across ages. TCRdb processed the 5' RACE reads anew with MiXCR; each CDR3 protein has one entry. The sample records 700,000 or so distinct CDR3 sequences, 22% being singletons. The specimen was blood. These TCRs come from a man between 65 and 80 years old in good health. Both conserved end residues are part of each CDR3. The order of the fields is clone size, V gene, CDR3 protein. Size tells how often a clone was seen (once, few, many) or the class of an expanded clone, and some rows leave it out.

- TRBV12-3/TRBV12-4 CASSFGGDIYEQYF
- TRBV20-1 CSARDPSGRTGDTQYF
few TRBV5-6 CASSPGGRSTDTQYF
- TRBV18 CASSVSGGANYEQYF
- TRBV3-1 CASSHTFSGNTIYF
few TRBV6-6 CASSRAIGETQYF
- TRBV6-5 CASRSDRGLSGYTF
- TRBV5-4 CASSLAQEGYTF
- TRBV20-1 CSATARTKADTQYF
- TRBV6-1 CASSLLAGGFDEQYF
- TRBV7-2 CASSSPVSGWGTDTQYF
few TRBV12-3/TRBV12-4 CASRLAGGPTDTQYF
once TRBV19 CASSIGTNTGLGEQYF
many TRBV7-2 CASTLEVAGVRETQYF
many TRBV5-1 CASSSSGGITNEQFF
few TRBV5-8 CASSLVGGLAEQYF
few TRBV6-1 CASSGQTDYREQETQYF
- TRBV12-3/TRBV12-4 CASIMGESSYSEQFF
few TRBV18 CASSLDSSTNEKLFF
few TRBV7-9 CASLGSPNYGYTF
- TRBV20-1 CSARDGPAYLTDTQYF
few TRBV6-6 CASSQQQDSDNEQFF
- TRBV4-1 CASSQDQGALGNEQFF
few TRBV11-3 CASSSRTSGSSGGINEQFF
- TRBV5-1 CASSKVGGLAEITQYF
- TRBV4-1 CASSQDGDEYKTQYF
- TRBV6-2/TRBV6-3 CASSYSLLGTEAFF
- TRBV11-2 CASSLNPGGGETQYF
few TRBV3-1 CASSQGGTTPQYF
- TRBV3-1 CASSPGQGIWAFF
- TRBV12-3/TRBV12-4 CASSPGPPVGAFF
few TRBV5-1 CASSFSPKQDTYEQYF
few TRBV7-6 CASSGGGYEQFF
few TRBV20-1 CSAKPTNPYEQYF
- TRBV10-3 CAISLDGNIQYF
many TRBV28 CASTMNTEAFF
few TRBV6-5 CASSENSQNEKLFF
- TRBV2 CASEQGNSGNTIYF
few TRBV12-3/TRBV12-4 CASSGRGGNTEAFF
few TRBV21-1 CASSPRTPRSTDTQYF
- TRBV18 CASSGAQEQYF
few TRBV12-3/TRBV12-4 CASSLSSSSYNSPLHF
- TRBV28 CASSFGTITDTQYF
- TRBV18 CASSRTGTGYNQPQHF
few TRBV6-5 CASNNRGTEAFF
- TRBV9 CASSVEGRRSNGYTF
few TRBV5-1 CASSPGQAPEAFF
few TRBV3-1 CASSQQWGSGANVLTF
- TRBV12-3/TRBV12-4 CASSSSGRGLITDTQYF
few TRBV24-1 CATSDAEGGYNEQFF
few TRBV7-2 CASRKETGARSYEQYF
- TRBV7-9 CASSLGLAGAPSSYNEQFF
few TRBV7-2 CASSPELIVDEQFF